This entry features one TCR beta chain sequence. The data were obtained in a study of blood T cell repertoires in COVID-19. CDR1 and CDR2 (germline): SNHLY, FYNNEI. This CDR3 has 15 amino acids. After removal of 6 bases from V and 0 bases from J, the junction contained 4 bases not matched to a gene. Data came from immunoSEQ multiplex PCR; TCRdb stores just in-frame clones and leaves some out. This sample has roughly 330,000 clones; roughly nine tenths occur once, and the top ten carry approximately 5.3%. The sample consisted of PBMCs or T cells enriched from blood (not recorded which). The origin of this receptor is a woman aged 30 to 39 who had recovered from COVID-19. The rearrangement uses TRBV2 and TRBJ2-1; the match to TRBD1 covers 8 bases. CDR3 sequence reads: CASRETGVSYNEQFF. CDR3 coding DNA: TGTGCCAGCAGGGAGACAGGGGTCTCCTACAATGAGCAGTTCTTC.